This is a list of T cell receptor beta chains from one sample in a study of post-analysis software for immune sequencing data. TCRdb analysed the PCR reads with MiXCR anew, one entry per CDR3 protein. The table records 750,000 to 900,000 distinct CDR3 sequences, roughly 46% of them present only once. Sequenced material: blood. These receptors were obtained from a girl aged 10 to 17 with multiple sclerosis. CDR3s include the opening cysteine and the closing phenylalanine or tryptophan.

v_call cdr3_aa
TRBV6-2/TRBV6-3 CAGSYRKSSTDTQYF
TRBV5-1 CASSLESTGTASSYEQYF
TRBV3-1 CASSPLFGISYEQYF
TRBV6-1 CASSEVAGNTDTQYF
TRBV3-1 CASSQYSRGLADEQYF
TRBV11-3 CASSLGGVGRNEQYF
TRBV29-1 CSATLYAPERERGYEQYF
TRBV15 CATAPGGGHYGYTF
TRBV11-3 CASSASRPKDRETYEQYF
TRBV6-1 CASSDYLDRYGYTF
TRBV5-1 CAGSLGLSTSSYNEQFF